The TCR beta chain described here comes from a study of T-cell reconstitution after alpha-beta-depleted transplantation in children. Notes on the study in general: At around two months after transplant, the alpha-beta T cells were reportedly derived from several hundred expanded clones that came from non-depleted graft cells. Diversity of TCRbeta at day 60 was high in some patients, arising from surviving recipient T cells and thymic progenitors. Fresh T-cell production supplied most of the T-cell counts and diversity seen one year after transplant.

This CDR3 comprises 16 residues. Germline V gene data show CDR1 as SEHNR and CDR2 as FQNEAQ (reference sequence). V was pared by 3 bases and J by 1 base, with 15 bases between. The library targeted TCRbeta and was prepared with unique molecular identifiers. Via MiXCR, TCRdb re-called the PCR reads, giving one row per CDR3 protein. The sample has 500,000 to 750,000 distinct CDR3 sequences; 25% to 30% are singletons. A remark on this clonotype: The antigen is unknown.

The specimen was PBMCs, collected before TCRalphabeta/CD19-depleted stem cell transplant. This sequence was found in a boy less than two years old with Wiskott-Aldrich syndrome, due to receive a stem cell transplant. This chain joins TRBV7-9 and TRBJ2-5; no clear D gene. The CDR3 protein is CASSFPANLPQETQYF. CDR3 DNA sequence: TGTGCCAGCAGCTTCCCAGCGAACCTCCCCCAAGAGACCCAGTACTTC.